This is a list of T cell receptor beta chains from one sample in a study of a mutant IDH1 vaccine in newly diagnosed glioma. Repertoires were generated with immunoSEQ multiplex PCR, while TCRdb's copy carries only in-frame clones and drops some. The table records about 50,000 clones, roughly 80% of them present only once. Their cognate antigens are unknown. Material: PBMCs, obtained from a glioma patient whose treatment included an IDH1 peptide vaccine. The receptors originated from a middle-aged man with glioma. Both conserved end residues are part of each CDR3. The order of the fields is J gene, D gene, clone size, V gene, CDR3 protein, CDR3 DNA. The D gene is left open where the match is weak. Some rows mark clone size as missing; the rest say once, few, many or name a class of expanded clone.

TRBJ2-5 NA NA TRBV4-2 CASSQRLGETQYF TGTGCCAGCAGCCAAAGATTGGGGGAGACCCAGTACTTC
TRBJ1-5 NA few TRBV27 CASSYDRNQPQHF TGTGCCAGCAGTTACGACCGCAATCAGCCCCAGCATTTT
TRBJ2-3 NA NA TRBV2 CASSEWGPDTQYF TGTGCCAGCAGTGAATGGGGGCCAGATACGCAGTATTTT
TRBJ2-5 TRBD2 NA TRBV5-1 CASSLFSGGLETQYF TGCGCCAGCAGCTTGTTTAGCGGGGGGTTAGAGACCCAGTACTTC
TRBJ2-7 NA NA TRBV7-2 CASSLAPVGSGNEQYF TGTGCCAGCAGCTTAGCACCCGTTGGCTCGGGGAACGAGCAGTACTTC
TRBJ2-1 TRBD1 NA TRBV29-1 CSVIPGQENYNEQFF TGCAGCGTTATCCCGGGACAGGAGAACTACAATGAGCAGTTCTTC
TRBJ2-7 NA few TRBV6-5 CASSNSLVDEQYF TGTGCCAGCAGTAATAGCTTGGTCGACGAGCAGTACTTC
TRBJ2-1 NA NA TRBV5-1 CASSLDGDGGNEQFF TGCGCCAGCAGCTTGGATGGGGATGGGGGGAATGAGCAGTTCTTC
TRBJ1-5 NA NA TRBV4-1 CASSQGKTSQPQHF TGCGCCAGCAGCCAAGGAAAGACAAGTCAGCCCCAGCATTTT
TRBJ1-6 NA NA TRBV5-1 CASSLEQGVNSPLHF TGCGCCAGCAGCTTGGAACAGGGTGTGAATTCACCCCTCCACTTT
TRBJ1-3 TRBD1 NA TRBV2 CASSVSGTASGNTIYF TGTGCCAGCAGTGTGAGTGGGACAGCCTCTGGAAACACCATATATTTT
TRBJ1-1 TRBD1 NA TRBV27 CASSSQGAGTEAFF TGTGCCAGCAGTTCCCAGGGGGCGGGCACTGAAGCTTTCTTT
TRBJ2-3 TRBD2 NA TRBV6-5 CASSSGLAASTDTQYF TGTGCCAGCAGTTCGGGACTAGCGGCGAGCACAGATACGCAGTATTTT
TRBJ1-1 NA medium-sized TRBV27 CASSVHPAGEAFF TGTGCCAGCAGTGTCCATCCCGCGGGTGAAGCTTTCTTT
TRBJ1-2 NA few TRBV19 CASSPTGTDGYTF TGTGCCAGTAGTCCTACCGGGACGGATGGCTACACCTTC
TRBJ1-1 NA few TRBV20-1 CSAAETEAFF TGCAGTGCGGCCGAAACTGAAGCTTTCTTT
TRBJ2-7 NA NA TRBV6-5 CASSLWAGSSHEQYF TGTGCCAGCAGTTTGTGGGCGGGGAGTAGCCACGAGCAGTACTTC
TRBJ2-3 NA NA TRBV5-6 CASSLQGRMGTDTQYF TGTGCCAGCAGCTTGCAGGGGAGGATGGGCACAGATACGCAGTATTTT
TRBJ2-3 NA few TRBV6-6 CASSYPTDTQYF TGTGCCAGCAGTTACCCGACAGATACGCAGTATTTT
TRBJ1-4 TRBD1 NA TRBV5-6 CASSSGGGDEKLFF TGTGCCAGCAGCTCAGGGGGTGGGGATGAAAAACTGTTTTTT
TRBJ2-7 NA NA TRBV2 CASSPKREQYF TGTGCCAGCAGCCCCAAGAGAGAGCAGTACTTC
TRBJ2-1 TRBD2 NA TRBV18 CASSPIKVAGDNEQFF TGTGCCAGCTCACCAATCAAGGTAGCGGGGGATAATGAGCAGTTCTTC
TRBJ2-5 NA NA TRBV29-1 CSTRGAYQETQYF TGCAGCACACGTGGGGCCTATCAAGAGACCCAGTACTTC
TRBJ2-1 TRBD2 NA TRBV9 CASSALAGKNNEQFF TGTGCCAGCAGCGCTCTAGCGGGGAAGAACAATGAGCAGTTCTTC
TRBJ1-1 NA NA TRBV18 CASSPEKNTEAFF TGTGCCAGCTCACCCGAAAAGAACACTGAAGCTTTCTTT
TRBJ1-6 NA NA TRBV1 CTSSQAGQGKNSPLHF TGCACCAGCAGCCAAGCCGGACAGGGGAAGAATTCACCCCTCCACTTT
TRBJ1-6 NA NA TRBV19 CASRGEGLASPLHF TGTGCCAGTAGGGGGGAGGGGCTTGCTTCACCCCTCCACTTT
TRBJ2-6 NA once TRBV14 CASSQEGRSGANVLTF TGTGCCAGCAGCCAAGAAGGCAGGTCCGGGGCCAACGTCCTGACTTTC
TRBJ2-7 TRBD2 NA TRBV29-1 CSVETRLAGGGAYEQYF TGCAGCGTTGAAACGCGGCTAGCGGGAGGAGGGGCCTACGAGCAGTACTTC
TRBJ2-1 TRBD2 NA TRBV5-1 CASSLGEGRNEQFF TGCGCCAGCAGCTTGGGGGAGGGCCGAAATGAGCAGTTCTTC
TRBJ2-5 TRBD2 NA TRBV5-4 CASSAGTSGAGETQYF TGTGCCAGCAGCGCAGGGACTAGCGGGGCGGGGGAGACCCAGTACTTC
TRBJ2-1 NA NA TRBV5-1 CASSPRNGDEQFF TGCGCCAGCAGCCCCAGGAACGGGGATGAGCAGTTCTTC
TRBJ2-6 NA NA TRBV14 CASSQLRTTVSGANVLTF TGTGCCAGCAGCCAGCTTCGCACGACGGTCTCTGGGGCCAACGTCCTGACTTTC
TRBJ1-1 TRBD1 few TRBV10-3 CAISDRTGPNTEAFF TGTGCCATCAGTGACCGGACAGGGCCGAACACTGAAGCTTTCTTT
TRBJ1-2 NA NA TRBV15 CATSRAGTAYGYTF TGTGCCACCAGCAGAGCCGGGACTGCTTATGGCTACACCTTC
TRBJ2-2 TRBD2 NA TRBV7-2 CASSPGGGRRTGELFF TGTGCCAGCAGCCCGGGGGGGGGAAGAAGGACCGGGGAGCTGTTTTTT
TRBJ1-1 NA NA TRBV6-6 CASNPSGMGTEAFF TGTGCCAGCAACCCTAGCGGGATGGGCACTGAAGCTTTCTTT
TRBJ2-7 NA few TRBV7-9 CASSPDSLVLTF TGTGCCAGCAGCCCCGACAGCCTCGTCCTAACCTTC
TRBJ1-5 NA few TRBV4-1 CASSQEPNQPQHF TGCGCCAGCAGCCAAGAACCGAATCAGCCCCAGCATTTT
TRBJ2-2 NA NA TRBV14 CASSRFGTGELFF TGTGCCAGCAGCCGTTTCGGGACCGGGGAGCTGTTTTTT
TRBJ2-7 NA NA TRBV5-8 CASSLKGEGEQYF TGTGCCAGCAGCTTAAAGGGGGAGGGCGAGCAGTACTTC
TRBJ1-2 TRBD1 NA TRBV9 CASSKDRGLGYTF TGTGCCAGCAGCAAGGACAGGGGGTTAGGCTACACCTTC
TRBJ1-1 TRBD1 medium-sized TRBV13 CASSLPRTGGDTEAFF TGTGCCAGCAGCTTGCCCCGGACAGGGGGAGACACTGAAGCTTTCTTT
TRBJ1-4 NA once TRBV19 CASSSRTEGEKLFF TGTGCCAGTAGTAGCAGGACTGAGGGCGAAAAACTGTTTTTT
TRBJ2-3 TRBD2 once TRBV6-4 CASSEAGGSNTQYF TGTGCCAGCAGTGAGGCGGGGGGGAGTAATACGCAGTATTTT
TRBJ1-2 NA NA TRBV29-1 CSAAGGYGYTF TGCAGCGCGGCGGGGGGCTATGGCTACACCTTC
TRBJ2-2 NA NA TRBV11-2 CASLVRGELFF TGTGCCAGCCTCGTTAGGGGGGAGCTGTTTTTT
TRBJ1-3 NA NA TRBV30 CAWNLQVAGNTIYF TGTGCCTGGAACCTACAGGTTGCGGGAAACACCATATATTTT
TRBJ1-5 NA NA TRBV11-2 CASSLGGNSNQPQHF TGTGCCAGCAGCTTAGGAGGGAATAGCAATCAGCCCCAGCATTTT
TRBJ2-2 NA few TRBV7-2 CASSPSDSLNTGELFF TGTGCCAGCAGCCCGTCGGACAGCTTGAACACCGGGGAGCTGTTTTTT
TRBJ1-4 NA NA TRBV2 CASSFGVATNEKLFF TGTGCCAGCAGCTTTGGGGTTGCAACTAATGAAAAACTGTTTTTT
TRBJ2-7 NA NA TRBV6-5 CASRLSRHSYEQYF TGTGCCAGCAGGCTATCGAGGCACTCTTACGAGCAGTACTTC
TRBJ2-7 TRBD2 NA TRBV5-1 CASSLAVAGDQISYEQYF TGCGCCAGCAGCTTGGCGGTAGCGGGGGACCAAATCTCCTACGAGCAGTACTTC